The 7 T cell receptor beta chains below come from one sample, sequenced in a study of neurological immune-mediated disorders. TCRdb processed the 5' RACE reads anew with MiXCR; each CDR3 protein has one entry. The data show about 46,000 distinct CDR3 sequences, 3% seen once. Sequencing used PBMCs. The origin of the receptors is a woman between 50 and 59 years old with multiple sclerosis.

This clonotype was seen ten or more times. The chain joins TRBV7-2 to TRBJ2-3; TRBD1 matches 8 bases. V lost 5 bases to trimming and J lost 1 base; unmatched junction nucleotides: 8. CDR3 size: 16 residues. Germline V CDR1 and CDR2: SGHTA, FQGNSA. CDR3 amino acids: CASSLRRGLGTDTQYF. CDR3 nucleotide sequence: TGTGCCAGCAGCCTCCGCAGGGGGCTTGGCACAGATACGCAGTATTTT.

This clonotype was observed many times. This chain uses TRBV12-3 or TRBV12-4 with TRBJ2-3, with D possibly being TRBD2 (6 bases). Deletions cut 0 bases from V and 8 bases from J, with 12 bases between. The CDR3 extends over 14 amino acids. The CDR3 loop reads CASSLAEGAGTQYF. The CDR3 coding sequence is TGTGCCAGCAGTTTAGCAGAGGGAGCGGGTACGCAGTATTTT.

This clonotype was seen ten or more times. V is TRBV3-1 and J is TRBJ2-2; D is undetermined. The V end lost 2 bases, the J end lost 1 base, and 5 bases lay between the germline ends. The CDR3 covers 14 residues. Germline V gene sequence: CDR1 LGHDT, CDR2 YNNKEL (reference sequence). DNA of the CDR3: TGTGCCAGCAGCCAACAGGTGAACACCGGGGAGCTGTTTTTT. Protein product: CASSQQVNTGELFF. Full variable domain (remainder filled in from reference TRBV3-1 and TRBJ2-2): DTAVSQTPKYLVTQMGNDKSIKCEQNLGHDTMYWYKQDSKKFLKIMFSYNNKELIINETVPNRFSPKSPDKAHLNLHINSLELGDSAVYFCASSQQVNTGELFFGEGSRLTVL.

This clonotype was detected ten times or more. CDR3 sequence: CASSLDARGYTF. In nucleotides, the CDR3 is TGCGCCAGCAGCTTGGATGCTCGGGGCTACACCTTC. V usage is TRBV5-1 and J usage is TRBJ1-2; no reliable D call. The ends were cut back, 0 bases at V and 8 bases at J, with 8 bases in the middle. Germline CDR1 and CDR2: SGHRS and YFSETQ. The CDR3 spans 12 residues.

To note about this clonotype: A much larger clone is a single base away; this may be a read error. This chain joins TRBV3-1 and TRBJ1-1; no clear D gene. V was shortened by 2 bases and J by 0 bases, with 7 bases between the two germline ends. This CDR3 is built from 14 residues. CDR1 and CDR2 (germline): LGHDT, YNNKEL (reference sequence). CDR3: CASSQRAMNTEAFF. The CDR3 region has the DNA TGTGCCAGCAGCCAACGGGCTATGAACACTGAAGCTTTCTTT.

In this sample, this clonotype turned up many times. Here the CDR3 DNA reads TGTGCCAGCAGTTTCTGGTTTGGAGGCCGGGGGTCCTACAATGAGCAGTTCTTC. It encodes CASSFWFGGRGSYNEQFF. This sequence joins TRBV12-3 or TRBV12-4 and TRBJ2-1; the D gene is possibly TRBD2 (6 bases). This CDR3 is 18 amino acids long. Deletions cut 3 bases from V and 1 base from J, with 19 bases between.

This clonotype was recorded many times. V gene TRBV4-1 combines with J gene TRBJ1-1; D is perhaps TRBD1 (6 bases). CDR1 is MGHRA and CDR2 is YSYEKL in the germline V gene. The V end was cut by 4 bases, the J end by 1 base, with 10 bases between. The CDR3 totals 14 residues. The CDR3 loop is CASSRGQSNTEAFF. The DNA for the CDR3 is TGCGCCAGCAGCCGCGGACAGTCGAACACTGAAGCTTTCTTT.